This T cell receptor beta chain was sequenced in a study of technical replicates of blood from several donors (dated by TCRdb to the late 2010s). The library was built by means of the immunoSEQ multiplex PCR assay. TCRdb provides this immuneACCESS table in a form limited to in-frame rearrangements. Some clones are lacking; in checked studies, under half of them reflect an unresolved V gene, and why the rest are absent is not known. The sample data list 73,000 or so clones, and over 75% of these were observed just once. Of the sample, 0.2% to 0.25% is held by the ten largest clones. As for this clone: No antigen is known for it. Base quality data are lacking; no much larger clone is found one base away.

Its CDR3 holds 13 amino acids, cysteine through phenylalanine. The read is trimmed to its CDR3 DNA, 39 bases read in frame from base 1. V is clipped by 4 bases and J by 3 bases, and the sequence between their germline boundaries is 9 bases long. The germline V gene (reference sequence) yields SEHNR for CDR1 and FQNEAQ for CDR2. The sequence is built from TRBV7-9 and TRBJ1-2; the D gene lacks a confident call. Sequencing input: T cells isolated from PBMCs. The receptor was isolated from a human donor in good health. The nucleotide sequence reads TGTGCCAGCAGCTCCGCGGTCGACTATGGCTACACCTTC. Translated, it gives CASSSAVDYGYTF. The full variable domain, completed from the reference TRBV7-9 and TRBJ1-2 proteins outside the CDR3, reads DTGVSQNPRHKITKRGQNVTFRCDPISEHNRLYWYRQTLGQGPEFLTYFQNEAQLEKSRLLSDRFSAERPKGSFSTLEIQRTEQGDSAMYLCASSSAVDYGYTFGSGTRLTVV.